This TCR beta chain was profiled in a study of blood T cell repertoires in COVID-19. Study background: Whether acute or convalescent, the COVID-19 samples came from the United States, Italy and Spain.

Trimming took 4 bases from V and 9 from J; bases not matched to a gene: 6. CDR1 is ENHRY, CDR2 SYGVKD, per germline. The CDR3 runs to 12 residues. Participants' reported clinical history set cohort assignment. What the recovered Cohort 3 donors had was two negative PCRs, clearance, or symptom resolution. Libraries were prepared by immunoSEQ multiplex PCR; TCRdb keeps only in-frame clonotypes and omits some of them. The sample records 350,000 to 400,000 clones, roughly nine tenths being singletons. This TCR came from a young man who had recovered from COVID-19. This rearrangement joins TRBV10-3 to TRBJ2-7, with 7 bases aligning to TRBD2. Input material: PBMCs or T cells enriched from blood (not recorded which). Written as DNA, the CDR3 is TGTGCCATCAGTGGGACCGGGAGGTGGCAGTACTTC. It yields the protein CAISGTGRWQYF.